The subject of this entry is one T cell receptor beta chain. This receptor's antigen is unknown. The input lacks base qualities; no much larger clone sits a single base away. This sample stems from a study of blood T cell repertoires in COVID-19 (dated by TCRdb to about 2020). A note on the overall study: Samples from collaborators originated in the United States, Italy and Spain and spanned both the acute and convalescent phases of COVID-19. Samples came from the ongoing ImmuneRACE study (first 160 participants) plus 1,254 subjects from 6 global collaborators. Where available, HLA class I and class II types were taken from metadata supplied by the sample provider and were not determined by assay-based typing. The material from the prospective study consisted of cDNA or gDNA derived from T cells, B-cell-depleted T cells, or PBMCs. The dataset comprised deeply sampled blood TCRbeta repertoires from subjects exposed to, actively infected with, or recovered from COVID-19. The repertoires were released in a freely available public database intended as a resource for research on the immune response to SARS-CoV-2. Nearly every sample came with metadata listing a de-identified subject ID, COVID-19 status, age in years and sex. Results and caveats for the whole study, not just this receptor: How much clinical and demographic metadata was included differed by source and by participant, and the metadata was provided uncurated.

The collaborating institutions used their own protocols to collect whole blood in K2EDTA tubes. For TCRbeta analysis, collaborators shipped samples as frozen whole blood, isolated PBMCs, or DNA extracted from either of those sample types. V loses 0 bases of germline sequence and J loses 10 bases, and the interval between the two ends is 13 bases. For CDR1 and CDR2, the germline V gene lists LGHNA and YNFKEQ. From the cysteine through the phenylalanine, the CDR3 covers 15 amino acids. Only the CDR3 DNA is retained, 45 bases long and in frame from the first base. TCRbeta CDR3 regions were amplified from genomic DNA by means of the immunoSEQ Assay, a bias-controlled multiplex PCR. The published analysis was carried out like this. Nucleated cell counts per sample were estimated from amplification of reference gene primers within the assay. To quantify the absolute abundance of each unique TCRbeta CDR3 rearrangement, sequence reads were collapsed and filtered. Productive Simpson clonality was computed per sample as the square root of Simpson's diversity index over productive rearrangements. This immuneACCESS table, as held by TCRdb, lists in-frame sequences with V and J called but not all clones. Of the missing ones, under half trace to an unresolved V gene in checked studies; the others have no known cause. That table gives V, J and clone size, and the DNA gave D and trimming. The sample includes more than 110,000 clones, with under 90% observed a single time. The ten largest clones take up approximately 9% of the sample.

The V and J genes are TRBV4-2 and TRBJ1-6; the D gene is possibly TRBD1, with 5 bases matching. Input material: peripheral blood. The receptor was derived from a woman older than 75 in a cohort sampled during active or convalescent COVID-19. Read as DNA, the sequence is TGTGCCAGCAGCCAAGATTTGGCAGGGTTATCACCCCTCCACTTT. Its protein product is CASSQDLAGLSPLHF.